Presented here are 22 T cell receptor beta chains from one specimen sequenced in a study of metastatic and nonmetastatic thyroid tumors. Before thyroid surgery, none of the patients had received any treatment. TCRdb used MiXCR to call clones anew from the PCR reads. The sample has around 28,000 clones, 25% to 30% seen once. Material: blood. All receptors come from a female donor with papillary thyroid cancer or a benign thyroid nodule (not recorded which). Some clones in this sample may be carry-over from other donors' samples.

The V call is TRBV6-2 or TRBV6-3, the J call TRBJ2-3; D might be TRBD2 (6 bases). This CDR3 region has 18 residues. The ends were cut back, 1 base at V and 2 bases at J, with 19 bases in the middle. Germline CDR1 and CDR2: MNHEY and SVGEGT. The CDR3 DNA reads as TGTGCCAGCAGTTACTTTAAAACCGGGACTGGAGACACAGATACGCAGTATTTT. Its translation: CASSYFKTGTGDTDTQYF.

The gene calls are TRBV7-3 and TRBJ2-3; D is unclear. Germline loops: CDR1 SGHTA, CDR2 FQGTGA. The CDR3 extends over 13 amino acids. Trimming cost V 6 bases and J 1 base, with 8 bases left between them. CDR3 bases: TGTGCCAGCAGAAAACCGGGCACAGATACGCAGTATTTT. Translation: CASRKPGTDTQYF.

This chain uses TRBV14 with TRBJ2-7; D is uncertain. The CDR3 is made up of 14 amino acids. V gave up 0 bases and J gave up 0 bases, with 6 bases separating them. The germline gives CDR1 SGHDN, CDR2 FVKESK. CDR3 bases: TGTGCCAGCAGCCAAGAGTTGCACTCCTACGAGCAGTACTTC. Its translation is CASSQELHSYEQYF.

In its sample, this clone was seen a few times. A read error may produce the germline difference seen at one junction end. Distinct nucleotide sequences in the sample also encode this CDR3. CDR3 sequence reads: CASSLYPAGMTEAFF. CDR3 DNA sequence: TGTGCCAGCAGTTTATATCCGGCAGGGATGACTGAAGCTTTTTTT. V is TRBV28 and J is TRBJ1-1; TRBD1 might be the D (5 bases). The CDR3 extends over 15 amino acids. Germline V gives CDR1 MDHEN, CDR2 SYDVKM.

This clone was seen only once. J is TRBJ2-1 and V is TRBV20-1; 11 positions match TRBD2. This CDR3 region has 15 residues. CDR1 is DFQATT, CDR2 SNEGSKA, per germline (reference sequence). V trimming: 5 bases; J trimming: 3 bases; junction bases outside the gene matches: 6. In DNA, the CDR3 is TGCAGTGCTGACGGGACTAGCGGCAACTACAATGAGCAGTTCTTC. This encodes CSADGTSGNYNEQFF.

The chain combines TRBV20-1 with TRBJ2-2; D is unresolved. This CDR3 has 11 amino acids. In germline, CDR1 is DFQATT, CDR2 SNEGSKA (reference sequence). The germline V and J ends were trimmed by 5 bases and 0 bases, with 1 base remaining between them. CDR3 sequence: CSAANTGELFF. For the CDR3, the DNA is TGCAGTGCTGCGAACACCGGGGAGCTGTTTTTT.

The chain has TRBV20-1 and TRBJ1-1; 7 bases are a match to TRBD1. The CDR3 runs to 13 residues. CDR1 is DFQATT and CDR2 is SNEGSKA in the germline V gene (reference sequence). J was trimmed by 4 bases and V by 3 bases; bases with no gene match: 5. The CDR3 DNA reads as TGCAGTGCTAGCTACAGGGGTTTCACTGAAGCTTTCTTT. This codes for CSASYRGFTEAFF.

This clone was seen only a few times. The CDR3 DNA reads as TGTGCCAGCACCCAAGGACAGGGTGTTAACTATGGCTACACCTTC. This sequence encodes CASTQGQGVNYGYTF. V gene TRBV6-1 combines with J gene TRBJ1-2; 8 bases line up with TRBD1. The CDR3 sequence is 15 residues long. Germline CDR1 MNHNS, CDR2 SASEGT. Trimming removed 7 bases from V and 1 base from J; junction bases left unmatched: 8.

This clone is deemed medium-sized. The V call is TRBV6-5, the J call TRBJ1-6; D remains unclear. The CDR3 totals 17 residues. Germline V lookup: CDR1 MNHEY, CDR2 SVGAGI. The V end was cut by 0 bases, the J end by 7 bases, with 16 bases between. The CDR3 protein is CASSYSMVRLGNSPLHF. As DNA, the CDR3 is TGTGCCAGCAGTTACTCGATGGTCCGGCTCGGGAATTCACCCCTCCACTTT.

This clone was observed a handful of times. CDR3 region: CASSRQGAREQYF. In DNA, the CDR3 is TGTGCCAGCAGTAGACAGGGGGCACGGGAGCAGTACTTC. J is TRBJ2-7 and V is TRBV6-1; TRBD1 matches at 10 bases. The junction had 5 bases not matched to a gene; V was cut back by 5 bases and J by 7 bases. This CDR3 is 13 amino acids long. Germline CDR1 reads MNHNS; CDR2 reads SASEGT.

The chain combines TRBV4-1 with TRBJ1-3; no clear D. Germline V CDR1 and CDR2: MGHRA, YSYEKL. This CDR3 has 16 amino acids. The V end lost 0 bases, the J end lost 0 bases, and 9 bases lay between the germline ends. DNA of the CDR3: TGCGCCAGCAGCCAAGACTCGTTAAACTCTGGAAACACCATATATTTT. It specifies CASSQDSLNSGNTIYF.

The gene calls are TRBV5-1 and TRBJ1-5, with D hard to call. The V end was cut by 4 bases, the J end by 5 bases, with 13 bases between. This CDR3 is built from 14 residues. Germline CDR1 is SGHRS and CDR2 is YFSETQ. The CDR3: CASSAGIGDQPQHF. The CDR3 DNA reads as TGCGCCAGCAGCGCCGGGATCGGGGATCAGCCCCAGCATTTT.

This sequence joins TRBV12-5 and TRBJ1-1; D not resolved. Trimming shortened V by 2 bases and J by 1 base, and 5 bases separated the two germline ends. The CDR3 runs to 13 residues. CDR1 and CDR2 (germline): LGHNT, FRNRAP. The CDR3 loop reads CASGLFRNTEAFF. The CDR3 nucleotides read TGTGCTAGTGGTTTGTTCCGGAACACTGAAGCTTTCTTT.

This clone has a count of ten or more. V and J are TRBV5-1 and TRBJ2-1, with TRBD2 matching over 7 bases. J lost 8 bases, V lost 4 bases, and 12 bases had no gene match. This CDR3 has 15 residues. Germline CDR1 SGHRS, CDR2 YFSETQ. The CDR3 region is CASSRSLGGGDEQFF. In nucleotides, the CDR3 is TGCGCCAGCAGCCGATCCCTGGGGGGGGGAGATGAGCAGTTCTTC.

The rearrangement uses TRBV7-8 and TRBJ2-3, with 16 bases that match TRBD2. CDR1 is SGHVS, CDR2 FQNEAQ, per germline. Trimming at V came to 5 bases and at J to 6 bases, leaving 8 bases not matched to a gene. The CDR3 length is 17 residues. The CDR3 reads CASSLSGLAGGLDTQYF. The CDR3 DNA reads as TGTGCCAGCAGCCTATCGGGACTAGCGGGAGGGTTGGATACGCAGTATTTT.

The sample holds many counts of this clone. Other DNA sequences in the sample encode the same CDR3. The rearrangement joins TRBV20-1 to TRBJ2-2; TRBD1 matches 9 bases. V dropped 5 bases and J dropped 6; count of bases not matched to a gene: 7. This CDR3 is built from 14 residues. CDR1 is DFQATT, CDR2 SNEGSKA, per germline (reference sequence). The CDR3 spells CSAAPGQGSGELFF. For the CDR3, the DNA is TGCAGTGCTGCGCCGGGACAGGGTTCCGGGGAGCTGTTTTTT.

In the case of this clone: One end of the junction does not line up with germline, which may come from a read error. V is TRBV4-2 and J is TRBJ2-3, with TRBD2 matching 7 bases. The CDR3 runs to 16 residues. Looked up from germline, CDR1 is LGHNA and CDR2 is YNFKEQ. CDR3 amino acids: CSSSQPSPGGADTQYF. The CDR3 nucleotides read TGTTCCAGCAGCCAACCCTCTCCGGGAGGCGCAGATACGCAGTATTTT.

This clone showed up just a few times. This chain links TRBV6-6 with TRBJ1-6, with 9 bases lining up with TRBD1. The CDR3 spans 16 residues. V trimming: 2 bases; J trimming: 10 bases; junction bases outside the gene matches: 9. Germline V CDR1 and CDR2: MNHNY, SVGAGI (reference sequence). CDR3 protein: CASSYTFTGGSSPLHF. CDR3 sequence (DNA): TGTGCCAGCAGTTACACTTTTACAGGGGGCAGCTCACCCCTCCACTTT.

At least ten counts were recorded for this clone. The chain recombines TRBV7-9 with TRBJ2-3; 7 bases fit TRBD2. Germline V CDR1 and CDR2: SEHNR, FQNEAQ (reference sequence). The CDR3 extends over 16 amino acids. V was pared by 1 base and J by 0 bases, with 4 bases of the junction left unmatched. The CDR3 loop reads CASSLGGSGSTDTQYF. The CDR3 DNA sequence: TGTGCCAGCAGCTTAGGGGGTAGCGGGAGCACAGATACGCAGTATTTT.

This clone was counted between two and nine times. V usage is TRBV15 and J usage is TRBJ2-1; 7 nucleotides match TRBD1. V dropped 5 bases and J dropped 3; count of bases not matched to a gene: 7. The CDR3 has 15 residues. Germline V gene data show CDR1 as LNHNV and CDR2 as YYDKDF (reference sequence). The CDR3 region is CATSRDREFYNEQFF. CDR3 coding DNA: TGTGCCACCAGCCGTGACAGGGAGTTCTACAATGAGCAGTTCTTC.

This clone has at least ten counts. V usage is TRBV20-1 and J usage is TRBJ1-5, with D possibly TRBD1 on 5 matching bases. The CDR3 extends over 15 amino acids. Germline CDR1 and CDR2: DFQATT and SNEGSKA (reference sequence). The ends were cut back, 1 base at V and 4 bases at J, with 14 bases in the middle. DNA of the CDR3: TGCAGTGCTAGAGTAAGGGGCATCGGGAATCAGCCCCAGCATTTT. As protein: CSARVRGIGNQPQHF.

In its sample, this clone was seen many times. The rearrangement joins TRBV29-1 to TRBJ2-7, with D perhaps matching TRBD1 or TRBD2 (5 bases each). V was pared by 4 bases and J by 4 bases, with 8 bases between. The CDR3 spans 11 residues. Germline lookup yields CDR1 SQVTM and CDR2 ANQGSEA. As DNA, the CDR3 is TGCAGCGTTGTTGGGGGTTACGAGCAGTACTTC. This codes for CSVVGGYEQYF.